This T cell receptor beta chain derives from a study of control samples from healthy donors and cancer patients. The data were produced by immunoSEQ multiplex PCR, yet TCRdb's version contains in-frame clones alone and is incomplete. This sample has roughly 180,000 clones; about 94% occur once, and the top ten carry approximately 4%. The germline gives CDR1 DFQATT, CDR2 SNEGSKA (reference sequence). Deletions cut 3 bases from V and 7 bases from J, with 12 bases between. CDR3 length equals 12 residues. This receptor was obtained from a woman aged 60 to 75 in good health. This chain joins TRBV20-1 and TRBJ1-1; D is ambiguous. Input material: blood. As DNA, the CDR3 is TGCAGTGCTAGTGGCGCATTCGTTGAAGCTTTCTTT. It is translated as CSASGAFVEAFF.